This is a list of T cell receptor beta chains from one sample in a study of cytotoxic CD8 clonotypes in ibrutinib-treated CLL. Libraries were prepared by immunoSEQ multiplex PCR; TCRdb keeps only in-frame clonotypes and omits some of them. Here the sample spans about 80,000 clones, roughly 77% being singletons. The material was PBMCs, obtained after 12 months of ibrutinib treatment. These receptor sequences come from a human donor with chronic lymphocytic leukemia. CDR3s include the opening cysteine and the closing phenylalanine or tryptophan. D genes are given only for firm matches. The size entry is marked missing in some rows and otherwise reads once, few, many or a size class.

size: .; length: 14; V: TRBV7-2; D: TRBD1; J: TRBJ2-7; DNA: TGTGCCAGCAGCCCCCCGGGACAGGGCTACGAGCAGTACTTC; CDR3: CASSPPGQGYEQYF
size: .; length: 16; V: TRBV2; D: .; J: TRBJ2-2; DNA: TGTGCCAGCAGTGATGGGCAGGGTGGTAGCGCCGGGGAGCTGTTTTTT; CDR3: CASSDGQGGSAGELFF
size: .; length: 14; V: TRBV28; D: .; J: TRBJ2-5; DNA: TGTGCCAGCAGTTTGTGGGGTTACCACGAGACCCAGTACTTC; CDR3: CASSLWGYHETQYF
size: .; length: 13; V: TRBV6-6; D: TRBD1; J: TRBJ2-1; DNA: TGTGCCAGCAGCTGGGGACAGATCAATGAGCAGTTCTTC; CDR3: CASSWGQINEQFF
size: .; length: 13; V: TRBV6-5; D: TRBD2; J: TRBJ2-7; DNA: TGTGCCAGCATCGGGGGGAGCTCCTACGAGCAGTACTTC; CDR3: CASIGGSSYEQYF
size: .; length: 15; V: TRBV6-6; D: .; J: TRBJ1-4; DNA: TGTGCCAGCAGCAGGGTGGGGCACCTCAATGAAAAACTGTTTTTT; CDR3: CASSRVGHLNEKLFF
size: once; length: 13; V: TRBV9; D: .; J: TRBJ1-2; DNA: TGTGCCAGCAGCGCAGGAGGTAGCTATGGCTACACCTTC; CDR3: CASSAGGSYGYTF
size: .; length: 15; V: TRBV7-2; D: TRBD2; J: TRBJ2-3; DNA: TGTGCCAGCAGCTTAGGGGCGGGGGGCACAGATACGCAGTATTTT; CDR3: CASSLGAGGTDTQYF
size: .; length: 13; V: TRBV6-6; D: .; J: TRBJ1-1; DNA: TGTGCCAGCAGTTACACGTCTCATGGAGGAGCTTTCTTT; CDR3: CASSYTSHGGAFF
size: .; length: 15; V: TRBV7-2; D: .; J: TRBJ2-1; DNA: TGTGCCAGCAGCTTAGCGGAGGCGGGGCACAATGAGCAGTTCTTC; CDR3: CASSLAEAGHNEQFF
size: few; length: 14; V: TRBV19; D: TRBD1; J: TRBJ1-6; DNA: TGTGCCAGTAGTTTCGGGACAGGGCTTTCACCCCTCCACTTT; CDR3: CASSFGTGLSPLHF
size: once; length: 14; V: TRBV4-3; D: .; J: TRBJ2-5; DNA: TGCGCCAGCAGCCGCGTGGGGTACCAAGAGACCCAGTACTTC; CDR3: CASSRVGYQETQYF
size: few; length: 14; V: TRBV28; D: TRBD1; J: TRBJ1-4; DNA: TGTGCCAGCAGCTCAGGGGGAAGGTCTGAAAAACTGTTTTTT; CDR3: CASSSGGRSEKLFF
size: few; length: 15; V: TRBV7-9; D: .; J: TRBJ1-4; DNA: TGTGCCAGCAGCTTAGCGCTTGAAGGGAATGAAAAACTGTTTTTT; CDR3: CASSLALEGNEKLFF
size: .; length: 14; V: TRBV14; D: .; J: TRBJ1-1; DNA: TGTGCCAGCAGCCAGGCCGTGGGTTTGTGGGGTGCTTTCTTT; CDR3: CASSQAVGLWGAFF
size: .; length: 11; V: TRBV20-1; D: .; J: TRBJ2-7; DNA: TGCAGTGCTAGAGGCGGGGCCGAGCAGTACTTC; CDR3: CSARGGAEQYF
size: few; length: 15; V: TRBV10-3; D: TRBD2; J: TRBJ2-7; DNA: TGTGCCATCAGTGTTGGTAGCGGGAGAAGGTACGAGCAGTACTTC; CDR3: CAISVGSGRRYEQYF
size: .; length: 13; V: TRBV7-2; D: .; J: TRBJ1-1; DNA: TGTGCCAGCAGCTTAGAGAGGAACACTGAAGCTTTCTTT; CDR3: CASSLERNTEAFF
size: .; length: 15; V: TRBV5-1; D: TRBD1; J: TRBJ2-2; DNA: TGCGCCAGCAGCCCCCCGACAGGGCGGCACGGGGAGCTGTTTTTT; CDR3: CASSPPTGRHGELFF
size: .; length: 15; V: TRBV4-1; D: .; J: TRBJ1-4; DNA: TGCGCCAGCAGCCAAGATGGACGGCTTAATGAAAAACTGTTTTTT; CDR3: CASSQDGRLNEKLFF